This passage covers 19 T cell receptor beta chains from one sample sequenced in a study of CD8 T cells in ankylosing spondylitis. Using its own MiXCR run on the 5' RACE reads, TCRdb lists one record per CDR3 protein. The sample holds about 220,000 distinct CDR3 sequences; under 30% are singletons and the top ten take roughly 6.7%. Specimen: blood, either unsorted or a sorted T cell fraction (not recorded which). The origin of the receptors is a male donor with ankylosing spondylitis or in good health (not recorded which).

This clonotype was detected only a few times. This rearrangement joins TRBV12-3 or TRBV12-4 to TRBJ2-1; 10 nucleotides align to TRBD2. CDR3 length equals 16 residues. V lost 8 bases and J lost 4; bases outside the gene matches: 11. The CDR3 loop reads CASEKAGGLVYNEQFF. CDR3 DNA: TGTGCCAGCGAAAAAGCGGGAGGGCTAGTTTACAATGAGCAGTTCTTC.

The chain carries TRBV29-1 and TRBJ2-7, with D possibly matching TRBD1 (5 bases). Trimming removed 6 bases at V and 4 bases at J, with 19 bases between. Germline V gives CDR1 SQVTM, CDR2 ANQGSEA. The CDR3 contains 14 residues. The CDR3 DNA follows: TGCAGCGTGGGGATGCGGCAGGGATCGTACGAGCAGTACTTC. Its protein is CSVGMRQGSYEQYF.

The gene calls are TRBV6-6 and TRBJ2-2; D ambiguous. There are 12 residues in the CDR3. CDR1 is MNHNY and CDR2 is SVGAGI in the germline V gene (reference sequence). Trimming removed 6 bases at V and 6 bases at J, with 8 bases between. CDR3 sequence reads: CASRPGPGELFF. The DNA for the CDR3 is TGTGCCAGCAGACCCGGACCCGGGGAGCTGTTTTTT.

This clonotype was seen more than once but under ten times. The chain links TRBV7-2 to TRBJ2-5, with TRBD1 matching 8 bases. The germline V gene has CDR1 SGHTA and CDR2 FQGNSA. J was trimmed by 4 bases and V by 3 bases; bases with no gene match: 13. This CDR3 spans 17 amino acids. In DNA form, the CDR3 reads TGTGCCAGCAGCTTGGTTATAAGACAGGGGAGACCAGAGACCCAGTACTTC. Protein sequence: CASSLVIRQGRPETQYF.

This clonotype was counted many times. The rearrangement uses TRBV27 and TRBJ2-5; 8 nucleotides align to TRBD1. Germline V lookup: CDR1 MNHEY, CDR2 SMNVEV (reference sequence). With 4 bases clipped from V and 5 bases from J, the junction kept 9 bases outside the gene matches. The CDR3 spans 15 residues. The CDR3: CASSWGQAAGETQYF. In DNA, the CDR3 is TGTGCCAGCAGTTGGGGACAGGCGGCGGGGGAGACCCAGTACTTC.

This clonotype was counted many times. The V call is TRBV20-1, the J call TRBJ1-5, with 7 bases lining up with TRBD1. Trimming took 6 bases from V and 7 from J; bases not matched to a gene: 12. This CDR3 is built from 14 residues. Germline V CDR1 and CDR2: DFQATT, SNEGSKA (reference sequence). In DNA, the CDR3 is TGCAGTGCCCGGCAGGCAGGGGGAAACCAGCCCCAGCATTTT. Its protein is CSARQAGGNQPQHF.

This clonotype came up many times. The chain combines TRBV6-1 with TRBJ1-2; no reliable D call. The CDR3 runs to 13 residues. The V end lost 3 bases, the J end lost 8 bases, and 13 bases lay between the germline ends. The germline CDR1 and CDR2 sequences are MNHNS and SASEGT. CDR3 nucleotide sequence: TGTGCCAGCAGTGAGGAATTAGGGTCGGGCTACACCTTC. Its translation: CASSEELGSGYTF.

This clonotype was recorded many times. The chain is built from TRBV2 and TRBJ2-2; D gene uncertain. Deletions cut 3 bases from V and 0 bases from J, with 14 bases between. Germline V gives CDR1 SNHLY, CDR2 FYNNEI. This CDR3 is built from 17 residues. CDR3 residues: CASSEWLGRSNTGELFF. In nucleotides, the CDR3 is TGTGCCAGCAGTGAGTGGCTGGGCAGATCGAACACCGGGGAGCTGTTTTTT.

The table lists this clonotype with many counts. The chain couples TRBV14 to TRBJ2-7; D may be TRBD2 (5 bases). Germline V gene sequence: CDR1 SGHDN, CDR2 FVKESK. V was clipped by 1 base and J by 2 bases, with 9 bases between them. The CDR3 runs to 14 residues. CDR3 protein: CASSQVRGPYEQYF. The CDR3 nucleotides read TGTGCCAGCAGCCAAGTCCGCGGGCCCTACGAGCAGTACTTC.

This clonotype was counted many times. In nucleotides, the CDR3 is TGCAGTGCTAGAGATCCTAGCAGGTCGGGAAACACCATATATTTT. It is translated as CSARDPSRSGNTIYF. The chain combines TRBV20-1 with TRBJ1-3, with D uncertain. The CDR3 covers 15 residues. The germline V and J ends were trimmed by 0 bases and 4 bases, with 13 bases remaining between them. Germline values: CDR1 DFQATT, CDR2 SNEGSKA (reference sequence).

The chain carries TRBV15 and TRBJ2-7, with D possibly being TRBD1 (6 bases). This CDR3 contains 15 residues. Germline-derived CDR1 and CDR2 are LNHNV and YYDKDF (reference sequence). V was shortened by 4 bases and J by 2 bases, with 15 bases between the two germline ends. The CDR3 sequence is CATSKQQGSAYEQYF. The CDR3 bases are TGTGCCACCAGCAAGCAACAGGGATCGGCCTACGAGCAGTACTTC.

The sample holds many counts of this clonotype. This rearrangement joins TRBV5-1 to TRBJ1-4; a possible D gene is TRBD1 (5 bases). The CDR3 extends over 16 amino acids. CDR1 is SGHRS and CDR2 is YFSETQ in the germline V gene. The V gene lost 3 bases and the J gene lost 4 bases, with 16 bases spanning the gap. DNA of the CDR3: TGCGCCAGCAGCTCTGTGGGGCGAAGGGGTAATGAAAAACTGTTTTTT. It specifies CASSSVGRRGNEKLFF.

The J gene is TRBJ2-5, the V gene TRBV14; TRBD2 is a possible D gene (6 bases). CDR3 length: 16 residues. CDR1 is SGHDN and CDR2 is FVKESK in the germline V gene. Trimming left V 1 base short and J 1 base short, with 13 bases between. The CDR3 here is CASSQGVGRIQETQYF. CDR3 nucleotide sequence: TGTGCCAGCAGCCAAGGAGTAGGGAGGATCCAAGAGACCCAGTACTTC.

This clonotype has ten or more counts. The chain carries TRBV5-6 and TRBJ2-7; the D gene could be TRBD1 or TRBD2 (5 bases each). The CDR3 is 16 amino acids. Germline V gene data show CDR1 as SGHDT and CDR2 as YYEEEE. Trimming shortened V by 2 bases and J by 6 bases, and 21 bases separated the two germline ends. The CDR3 DNA reads as TGTGCCAGCAGCTTCCTACCATCCGGGGCCGCGGTCGAGCAGTACTTC. It encodes CASSFLPSGAAVEQYF.

This chain links TRBV7-3 with TRBJ2-7, with D perhaps matching TRBD1 (6 bases). V was trimmed by 2 bases and J by 2 bases, leaving 13 bases between them. From germline, CDR1 is SGHTA and CDR2 FQGTGA. This CDR3 spans 15 amino acids. The CDR3 sequence: CASSLPGAITYEQYF. The CDR3 DNA reads TGTGCCAGCAGCTTACCAGGGGCAATAACCTACGAGCAGTACTTC. The variable domain in full, completed from reference TRBV7-3 and TRBJ2-7, reads GAGVSQTPSNKVTEKGKYVELRCDPISGHTALYWYRQSLGQGPEFLIYFQGTGAADDSGLPNDRFFAVRPEGSVSTLKIQRTERGDSAVYLCASSLPGAITYEQYFGPGTRLTVT.

This clonotype occurred a few times. The chain uses TRBV7-9 and TRBJ2-1; 7 positions agree with TRBD2. This CDR3 is built from 14 residues. The junction had 9 bases not matched to a gene; V was cut back by 8 bases and J by 5 bases. Germline lookup yields CDR1 SEHNR and CDR2 FQNEAQ (reference sequence). Here the CDR3 reads CASDPPRGDNEQFF. Written as DNA, the CDR3 is TGTGCCAGCGACCCGCCCCGGGGGGACAATGAGCAGTTCTTC.

This clonotype has at least ten counts. The V gene is TRBV5-5, the J gene TRBJ2-7, with a possible D match to TRBD2 (6 bases). The CDR3 spans 16 residues. The germline CDR1 and CDR2 sequences are SGHKS and YYEKEE (reference sequence). Trimming removed 4 bases at V and 1 base at J, with 18 bases between. The DNA for the CDR3 is TGTGCCAGCAGCCCCCTCGAGCGGGTTTTGTCCTACGAGCAGTACTTC. It specifies CASSPLERVLSYEQYF.

The gene calls are TRBV15 and TRBJ2-1; TRBD2 matches 7 bases. The CDR3 contains 14 residues. Germline-derived CDR1 and CDR2 are LNHNV and YYDKDF (reference sequence). Losses at the gene ends were 3 bases for V and 5 bases for J; bases not matched to a gene: 4. The CDR3 DNA reads as TGTGCCACCAGCAGTCACAGCGGGAACAATGAGCAGTTCTTC. It encodes CATSSHSGNNEQFF.

This clonotype has more than one count but fewer than ten. The V gene is TRBV29-1, the J gene TRBJ1-2; D gene unclear. Trimming took off 4 bases at V and 8 bases at J, with 14 bases between the two ends. The CDR3 totals 12 residues. Germline CDR1 reads SQVTM; CDR2 reads ANQGSEA. CDR3 sequence: CSVAGTFGGYTF. The CDR3 nucleotides read TGCAGCGTTGCAGGCACCTTCGGGGGCTACACCTTC. Full variable domain (remainder filled in from reference TRBV29-1 and TRBJ1-2): SAVISQKPSRDICQRGTSLTIQCQVDSQVTMMFWYRQQPGQSLTLIATANQGSEATYESGFVIDKFPISRPNLTFSTLTVSNMSPEDSSIYLCSVAGTFGGYTFGSGTRLTVV.